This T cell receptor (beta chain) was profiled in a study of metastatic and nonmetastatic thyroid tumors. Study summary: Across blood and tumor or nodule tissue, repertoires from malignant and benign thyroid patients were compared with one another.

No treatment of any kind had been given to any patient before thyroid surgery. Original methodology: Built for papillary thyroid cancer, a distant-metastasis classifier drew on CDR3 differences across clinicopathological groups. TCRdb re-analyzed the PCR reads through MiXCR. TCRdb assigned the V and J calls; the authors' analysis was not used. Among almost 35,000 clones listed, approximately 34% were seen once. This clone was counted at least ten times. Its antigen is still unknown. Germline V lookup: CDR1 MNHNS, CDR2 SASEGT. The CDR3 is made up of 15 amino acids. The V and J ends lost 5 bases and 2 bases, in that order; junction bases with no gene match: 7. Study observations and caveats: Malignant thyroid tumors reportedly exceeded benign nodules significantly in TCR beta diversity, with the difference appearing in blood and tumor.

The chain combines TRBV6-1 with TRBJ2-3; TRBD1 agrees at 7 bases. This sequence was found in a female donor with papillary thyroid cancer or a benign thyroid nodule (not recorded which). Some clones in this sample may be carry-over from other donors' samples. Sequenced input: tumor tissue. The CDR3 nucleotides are TGTGCCAGCAGTCAGCCGGGACAGCCCACAGATACGCAGTATTTT. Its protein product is CASSQPGQPTDTQYF.